The clone carrying this TCR beta chain appeared many times. As yet, its antigen is unknown. This entry belongs to a study of T cells after yellow fever vaccination. General study results and limits: Most primary-vaccination clones recurred post-booster (just under 98% CD4, 88% CD8).

Trimming cost V 7 bases and J 3 bases, with 13 bases left between them. CDR3 size: 13 residues. TCRdb independently ran MiXCR on the 5' RACE reads; one entry per CDR3 protein. This table has about 230,000 distinct CDR3 sequences, less than 7.5% appearing once. This sequence joins TRBV12-3 or TRBV12-4 and TRBJ2-7, with TRBD2 as a possible D gene (5 bases). The sample here was CD4+ T cells sorted from PBMCs, taken on the day of the yellow fever booster vaccination. This TCR came from a young man who received the YFV17D yellow fever vaccine. The chain's CDR3 is CASTSQRYYEQYF. CDR3 DNA sequence: TGTGCCAGCACTTCCCAGCGGTACTACGAGCAGTACTTC.